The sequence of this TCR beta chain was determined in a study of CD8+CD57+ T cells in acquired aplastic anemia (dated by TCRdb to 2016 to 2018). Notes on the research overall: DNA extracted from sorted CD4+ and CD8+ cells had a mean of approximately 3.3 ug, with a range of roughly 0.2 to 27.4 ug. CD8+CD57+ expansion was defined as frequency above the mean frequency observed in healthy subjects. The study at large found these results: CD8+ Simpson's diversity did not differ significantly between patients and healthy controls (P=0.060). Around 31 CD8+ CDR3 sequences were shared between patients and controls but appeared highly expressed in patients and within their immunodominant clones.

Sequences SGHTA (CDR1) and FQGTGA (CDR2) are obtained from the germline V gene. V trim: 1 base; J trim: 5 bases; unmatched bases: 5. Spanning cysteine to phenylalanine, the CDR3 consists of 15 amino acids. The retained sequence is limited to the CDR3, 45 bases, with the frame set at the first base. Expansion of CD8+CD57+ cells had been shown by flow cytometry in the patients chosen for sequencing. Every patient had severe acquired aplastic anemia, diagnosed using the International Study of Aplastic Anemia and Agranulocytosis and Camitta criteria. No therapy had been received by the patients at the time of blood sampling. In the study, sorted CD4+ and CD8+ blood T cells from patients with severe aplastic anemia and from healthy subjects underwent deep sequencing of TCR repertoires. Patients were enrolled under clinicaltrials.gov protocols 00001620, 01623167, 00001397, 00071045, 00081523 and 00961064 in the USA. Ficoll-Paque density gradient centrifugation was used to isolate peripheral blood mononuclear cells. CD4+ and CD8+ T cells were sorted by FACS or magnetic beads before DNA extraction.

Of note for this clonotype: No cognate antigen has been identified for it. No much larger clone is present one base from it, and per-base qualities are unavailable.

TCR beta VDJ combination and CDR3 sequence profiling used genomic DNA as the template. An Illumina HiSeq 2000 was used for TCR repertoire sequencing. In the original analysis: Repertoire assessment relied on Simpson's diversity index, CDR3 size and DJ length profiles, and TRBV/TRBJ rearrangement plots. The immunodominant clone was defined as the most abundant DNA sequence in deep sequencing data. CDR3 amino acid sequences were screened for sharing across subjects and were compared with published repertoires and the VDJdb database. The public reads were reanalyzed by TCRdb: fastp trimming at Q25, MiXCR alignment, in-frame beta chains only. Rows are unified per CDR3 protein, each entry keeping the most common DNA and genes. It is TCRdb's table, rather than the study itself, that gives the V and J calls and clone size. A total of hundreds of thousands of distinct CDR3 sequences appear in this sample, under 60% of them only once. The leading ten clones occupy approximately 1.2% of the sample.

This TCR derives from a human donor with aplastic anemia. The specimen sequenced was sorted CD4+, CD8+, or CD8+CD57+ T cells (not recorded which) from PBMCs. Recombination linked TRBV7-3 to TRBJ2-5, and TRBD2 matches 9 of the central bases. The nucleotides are TGTGCCAGCAGCTTAAATAGCGGGGGAGAGGAGACCCAGTACTTC. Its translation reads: CASSLNSGGEETQYF.